Below, 29 T cell receptor beta chains from the same sample are listed, as sequenced in a study of regulatory T cells in long-lasting Graves disease. The time point: persistent/refractory GD, antithyroid drugs over 5 years with positive TRAb. After RNA was extracted from PBMCs, the TCR library was made from it. Through Arm-PCR of CDR3 regions and iRepertoire HTBI primers, TCR beta libraries were built. One entry per CDR3 protein results from TCRdb running MiXCR on the multiplex PCR reads. The sample comprises some 420,000 distinct CDR3 sequences, about 20% of which are singletons, and 10% to 15% rests with the top ten. The sample was peripheral blood mononuclear cells (PBMCs), taken when the disease was refractory, from a patient treated with antithyroid drugs. The receptors were gathered from a female donor with Graves disease.

This chain uses TRBV3-1 with TRBJ2-2; weak D call: TRBD2 (6 bases). The CDR3 loop spans 17 amino acids. CDR1 and CDR2 from the germline V gene are LGHDT and YNNKEL (reference sequence). V dropped 1 base and J dropped 0 bases, with 12 bases sitting between them. The CDR3 bases are TGTGCCAGCAGCCAAGCTTGGGACTCTGCGAACACCGGGGAGCTGTTTTTT. It translates to CASSQAWDSANTGELFF.

This clonotype was recorded at least ten times. The V gene is TRBV28, the J gene TRBJ1-1; D perhaps matches TRBD1 (5 bases). The V end lost 6 bases, the J end lost 1 base, and 15 bases lay between the germline ends. The CDR3 is 15 residues long. Germline CDR1 MDHEN, CDR2 SYDVKM. This CDR3 is CASSLRGERNTEAFF. CDR3 DNA: TGTGCCAGCAGCTTACGGGGGGAAAGGAACACTGAAGCTTTCTTT.

This CDR3 reads CAWRDNRGAFF. The CDR3 bases are TGTGCCTGGAGAGACAATCGGGGAGCTTTCTTT. The chain has TRBV30 and TRBJ1-1; unclear D gene. Between the trimmed V and J ends, which lost 3 bases and 10 bases, there was a span of 12 bases. The CDR3 extends over 11 amino acids. Germline V gene lookup returns CDR1 GTSNPN and CDR2 SVGIG (reference sequence).

This clonotype has a handful of counts. V gene TRBV19 combines with J gene TRBJ2-7, with TRBD2 matching over 7 bases. The CDR3 runs 15 residues. Germline V gene sequence: CDR1 LNHDA, CDR2 SQIVND (reference sequence). The trim removed 7 bases at V and 2 bases at J, leaving 11 bases unmatched. For the CDR3, the DNA is TGTGCCAGTACCTCTAGCGGAGAGGGGACCTACGAGCAGTACTTC. Its protein product is CASTSSGEGTYEQYF.

The rearrangement joins TRBV15 to TRBJ1-1; D gene ambiguous. Trimming pared 1 base from V and 7 bases from J, leaving 13 bases between. Germline CDR1 is LNHNV and CDR2 is YYDKDF (reference sequence). The CDR3 has 14 amino acids. The chain's CDR3 is CATSRGPEFIEAFF. In DNA form, the CDR3 reads TGTGCCACCAGCAGAGGTCCAGAATTCATTGAAGCTTTCTTT.

As for this clonotype: Its ends do not fully match the called genes, so a read error is possible. The chain joins TRBV29-1 to TRBJ2-5; 9 bases are a match to TRBD1. The CDR3 length is 12 residues. In germline, CDR1 is SQVTM, CDR2 ANQGSEA. In DNA, the CDR3 is TGCAGCGGGACAGGGGCCCGAGAGACCCGGTACTTC. Its translation: CSGTGARETRYF. Drawing the rest from reference TRBV29-1 and TRBJ2-5, the complete variable domain is SAVISQKPSRDICQRGTSLTIQCQVDSQVTMMFWYRQQPGQSLTLIATANQGSEATYESGFVIDKFPISRPNLTFSTLTVSNMSPEDSSIYLCSGTGARETRYFGPGTRLLVL.

The table lists this clonotype with a few counts. The CDR3 coding sequence is TGTGCCAGCAGGCACCCGACAGGGCGCGAGCAGTACTTC. Translating it yields CASRHPTGREQYF. The rearrangement joins TRBV6-1 to TRBJ2-7, with 7 bases fitting TRBD1. Per the germline V gene, CDR1 is MNHNS and CDR2 is SASEGT. The CDR3 has 13 amino acids. J was trimmed by 6 bases and V by 6 bases; bases with no gene match: 8.

The table lists this clonotype with many counts. The chain couples TRBV20-1 to TRBJ1-5, with 8 bases fitting TRBD1. The CDR3 spans 15 residues. Per germline, CDR1 DFQATT and CDR2 SNEGSKA (reference sequence). V was pared by 0 bases and J by 6 bases, with 7 bases of the junction left unmatched. CDR3 DNA sequence: TGCAGTGCTAGAGACGGGACAGGCGTTAGTCAGCCCCAGCATTTT. This gives the protein CSARDGTGVSQPQHF.

This clonotype was detected only once. J is TRBJ1-5 and V is TRBV5-5; 7 bases line up with TRBD1. This CDR3 comprises 15 residues. Germline CDR1 is SGHKS and CDR2 is YYEKEE (reference sequence). The junction had 8 bases not matched to a gene; V was cut back by 5 bases and J by 3 bases. Here the CDR3 DNA reads TGTGCCAGCAGTATGACAGGGTTTATCAATCAGCCCCAGCATTTT. This gives the protein CASSMTGFINQPQHF.

This clonotype showed up just a few times. V is TRBV5-1 and J is TRBJ1-2, with D possibly being TRBD1 (5 bases). The CDR3 covers 14 residues. Germline CDR1 SGHRS, CDR2 YFSETQ. V lost 4 bases, J lost 8 bases, and 18 bases lay in between. As DNA, the CDR3 is TGCGCCAGCAGCGAACTCCGGGACGGCGGGGGCTACACCTTC. Translating it yields CASSELRDGGGYTF.

Of note for this clonotype: A much larger clone lies a single base off, so this may be a read error. Here the CDR3 DNA reads TGTGCCAGCAGTGGGGGGACGGTCTACGAGCAGTACTTC. It encodes CASSGGTVYEQYF. V and J are TRBV28 and TRBJ2-7; tentatively, D is TRBD2 (6 bases). The CDR3 totals 13 residues. V was clipped by 5 bases and J by 3 bases, with 11 bases between them. Germline values: CDR1 MDHEN, CDR2 SYDVKM.

The chain recombines TRBV24-1 with TRBJ2-2; weak D call: TRBD2 (5 bases). Trimming removed 0 bases at V and 4 bases at J, with 17 bases between. Germline CDR1 and CDR2: KGHDR and SFDVKD. The CDR3 spans 18 residues. CDR3: CATSDLSGGWGGTGELFF. Here the CDR3 DNA reads TGTGCCACCAGTGATTTGTCCGGCGGGTGGGGTGGCACCGGGGAGCTGTTTTTT.

This clonotype was recorded many times. This chain joins TRBV5-1 and TRBJ2-7; TRBD2 matches 7 bases. Germline V gene lookup returns CDR1 SGHRS and CDR2 YFSETQ. CDR3 size: 13 residues. The V gene end was trimmed by 4 bases and the J gene end by 5 bases; junction bases not matched to a gene: 6. The chain's CDR3 is CASSERGYDEQYF. CDR3 DNA sequence: TGCGCCAGCAGCGAGCGGGGATACGACGAGCAGTACTTC.

This clonotype was counted only a few times. The rearrangement links TRBV18 to TRBJ1-1; 7 positions match TRBD1. Germline CDR1 reads KGHSH; CDR2 reads LQKENI. The CDR3 loop spans 14 amino acids. Trimming removed 5 bases from V and 2 bases from J; junction bases left unmatched: 5. DNA of the CDR3: TGTGCCAGCTCATCGACAGGGTACAACACTGAAGCTTTCTTT. Its protein is CASSSTGYNTEAFF.

This clonotype was picked up many times. This chain joins TRBV7-3 and TRBJ1-6, with 11 bases matching TRBD1. Trimming removed 5 bases from V and 10 bases from J; junction bases left unmatched: 7. Germline V CDR1 and CDR2: SGHTA, FQGTGA. The CDR3 is 15 residues long. DNA for the CDR3: TGTGCCAGCAGCCCCGGACAGGGGGCGTTCTCACCCCTCCACTTT. It yields the protein CASSPGQGAFSPLHF.

V gene TRBV12-3 or TRBV12-4 combines with J gene TRBJ2-5, with TRBD2 as a possible D gene (5 bases). The DNA end is more similar to TRBJ2-7, so the J call may be wrong. The CDR3 length is 15 residues. The CDR3 DNA is TGTGCCAGCAGCCAAGAGGGTTCAGCCTCCTACGAGCAGTACTTC. Its protein product is CASSQEGSASYEQYF.

Ten or more counts support this clonotype. The V gene is TRBV12-3 or TRBV12-4, the J gene TRBJ2-7; TRBD1 matches at 8 bases. The V gene end was trimmed by 7 bases and the J gene end by 2 bases; junction bases not matched to a gene: 10. The CDR3 runs to 15 residues. The CDR3 loop is CASTSPGTGTYEQYF. The CDR3 DNA follows: TGTGCCAGCACCAGCCCCGGGACAGGAACCTACGAGCAGTACTTC.

This clonotype was observed a few times. The chain couples TRBV20-1 to TRBJ2-7; D is possibly TRBD1 (6 bases). Germline V gene sequence: CDR1 DFQATT, CDR2 SNEGSKA (reference sequence). CDR3 length equals 14 residues. V was shortened by 5 bases and J by 4 bases, with 18 bases between the two germline ends. The DNA for the CDR3 is TGCAGTGCTTCATGGGGACAAAAAAGATACGAGCAGTACTTC. Translated: CSASWGQKRYEQYF.

This clonotype was found many times. V usage is TRBV28 and J usage is TRBJ1-5; D remains unclear. Germline-derived CDR1 and CDR2 are MDHEN and SYDVKM. This CDR3 is 15 amino acids long. The V and J ends lost 4 bases and 3 bases respectively, with 13 bases between them. This chain's CDR3 is CASSSPARYNQPQHF. The CDR3 nucleotides are TGTGCCAGCAGTTCCCCGGCACGTTACAATCAGCCCCAGCATTTT.

This clonotype was counted a few times. CDR3 sequence reads: CASSPRTAGNEQFF. CDR3 DNA: TGTGCCAGCAGCCCAAGGACTGCCGGCAATGAGCAGTTCTTC. The chain uses TRBV7-2 and TRBJ2-1; tentatively, D is TRBD2 (5 bases). The CDR3 length is 14 residues. V dropped 5 bases and J dropped 6 bases, with 14 bases sitting between them. Per germline, CDR1 SGHTA and CDR2 FQGNSA. The variable domain in full, with the rest retrieved from reference TRBV7-2 and TRBJ2-1, is GAGVSQSPSNKVTEKGKDVELRCDPISGHTALYWYRQSLGQGLEFLIYFQGNSAPDKSGLPSDRFSAERTGGSVSTLTIQRTQQEDSAVYLCASSPRTAGNEQFFGPGTRLTVL.

The V gene is TRBV2, the J gene TRBJ2-5; tentatively, D is TRBD1 (5 bases). CDR3 length: 13 amino acids. Looked up from germline, CDR1 is SNHLY and CDR2 is FYNNEI. V lost 7 bases and J 2 bases, leaving 11 bases between the germline ends. DNA of the CDR3: TGTGCCAGCATAGGCCAGGGTCAAGAGACCCAGTACTTC. Its translation: CASIGQGQETQYF.

This clonotype was seen just once. J is TRBJ2-2 and V is TRBV6-9; D is undetermined. Per germline, CDR1 MNHGY and CDR2 SVAAGI. The V gene lost 3 bases and the J gene lost 5 bases, with 7 bases spanning the gap. The CDR3 runs to 13 residues. The CDR3, as DNA: TGTGCCAGCAGTTACGTTGGGACCGGGGAGCTGTTTTTT. Translated, it gives CASSYVGTGELFF.

The chain has TRBV5-1 and TRBJ2-5, with TRBD1 matching over 8 bases. V dropped 5 bases and J dropped 3; count of bases not matched to a gene: 6. This CDR3 is 14 amino acids long. CDR1 is SGHRS, CDR2 YFSETQ, per germline. The CDR3 loop reads CASSYQGAKETQYF. DNA of the CDR3: TGCGCCAGCAGTTACCAGGGGGCCAAAGAGACCCAGTACTTC.

The chain recombines TRBV20-1 with TRBJ1-1; unclear D gene. The CDR3 spans 15 residues. Germline V gives CDR1 DFQATT, CDR2 SNEGSKA (reference sequence). V was trimmed by 3 bases and J by 4 bases, leaving 18 bases between them. The CDR3 DNA reads TGCAGTGCTAGGCGAGGTATGGGGTCGGGCACTGAAGCTTTCTTT. As protein: CSARRGMGSGTEAFF.

This clonotype was recorded a few times. V gene TRBV4-3 combines with J gene TRBJ1-2; tentative D call: TRBD1 (5 bases). Trimming cost V 1 base and J 2 bases, with 11 bases left between them. Germline V gives CDR1 LGHNA, CDR2 YSLEER. The CDR3 is 15 residues long. CDR3 DNA sequence: TGCGCCAGCAGCCAAGCCGGGGCCCGGAACTATGGCTACACCTTC. Its protein product is CASSQAGARNYGYTF.

This clonotype was seen only a few times. A read error may produce the germline difference seen at one junction end. CDR3 coding DNA: TGTGCCAGCAGTCCCGCATACAGGGGCATGAATCCCTACGAGCAGTACTTC. This translates into CASSPAYRGMNPYEQYF. The chain combines TRBV10-3 with TRBJ2-7; the match to TRBD1 covers 7 bases. This CDR3 spans 17 amino acids. In germline, CDR1 is ENHRY, CDR2 SYGVKD.

In its sample, this clonotype was seen many times. V and J are TRBV15 and TRBJ2-7; 14 nucleotides agree with TRBD2. CDR1 and CDR2 from the germline V gene are LNHNV and YYDKDF (reference sequence). This CDR3 is 20 amino acids long. The V segment lost 0 bases and the J segment 7 bases; nucleotides outside the gene matches: 17. CDR3 bases: TGTGCCACCAGCAGAGATACGGGACTAGCGGGAGTGGGGCTTGTATTAGAGCAGTACTTC. Translated: CATSRDTGLAGVGLVLEQYF.

This clonotype was counted ten times or more. The J gene is TRBJ2-7, the V gene TRBV28; D remains unclear. The germline gives CDR1 MDHEN, CDR2 SYDVKM. The V end lost 6 bases, the J end lost 9 bases, and 15 bases lay between the germline ends. The CDR3 spans 12 residues. CDR3: CASSIDRLGQYF. The CDR3 DNA reads as TGTGCCAGCAGCATTGACCGCCTAGGGCAGTACTTC.

The rearrangement joins TRBV6-2 or TRBV6-3 to TRBJ2-6; D not resolved. The germline gives CDR1 MNHEY, CDR2 SVGEGT. This CDR3 spans 13 amino acids. With 5 bases removed from V and 4 bases from J, the gap between germline ends came to 6 bases. The CDR3 DNA follows: TGTGCCAGCAGTCCAAGGGGGGCCAACGTCCTGACTTTC. This encodes CASSPRGANVLTF.